Below are 22 T cell receptor beta chains sequenced from a single sample in a study of T cells in Graves' hyperthyroidism and ophthalmopathy. Amplified regions were TCR beta CDR3 sequences from RNA transcripts. When the TCR CDR3 underwent first-round RT-PCR, the HTBI primer set was used. TCRdb redid the calling of the multiplex PCR reads with MiXCR, one entry per CDR3 protein. The top ten hold 17% of the sample, which has some 570,000 distinct CDR3 sequences, 15% to 20% seen once. Material for sequencing was blood. These receptors originate from a young woman with Graves' ophthalmopathy.

This clonotype was counted ten times or more. The genes are TRBV27 and TRBJ1-1; D is possibly TRBD1 (5 bases). Germline CDR1 MNHEY, CDR2 SMNVEV (reference sequence). The V gene lost 2 bases and the J gene lost 4 bases, with 11 bases spanning the gap. CDR3 length: 14 amino acids. The CDR3 spells CASSLGAFGTEAFF. CDR3 nucleotides: TGTGCCAGCAGTTTAGGGGCTTTTGGCACTGAAGCTTTCTTT.

For this clonotype: With a much larger clone just one base away, this may be a read error. The J gene is TRBJ2-7, the V gene TRBV7-9; 7 positions match TRBD1. Germline CDR1 SEHNR, CDR2 FQNEAQ (reference sequence). The CDR3 contains 17 residues. The CDR3 here is CAGSSTTGAKKPYEQYF. The CDR3 DNA sequence: TGTGCCGGCAGCTCAACTACAGGGGCGAAAAAGCCCTACGAGCAGTACTTC.

The table lists this clonotype with many counts. The V gene is TRBV7-8, the J gene TRBJ2-2; D is undetermined. The CDR3 length is 14 residues. V lost 5 bases and J lost 3, with 10 bases in between. CDR1 is SGHVS and CDR2 is FQNEAQ in the germline V gene. The CDR3 here is CASSEQLYTGELFF. CDR3 DNA: TGTGCCAGCAGCGAACAGCTTTACACCGGGGAGCTGTTTTTT.

The V call is TRBV6-1, the J call TRBJ2-7; tentative D call: TRBD2 (6 bases). Looked up from germline, CDR1 is MNHNS and CDR2 is SASEGT. The CDR3 is 15 amino acids. The ends were cut back, 3 bases at V and 2 bases at J, with 14 bases in the middle. This CDR3 reads CASSEASAGPYEQYF. In DNA, the CDR3 is TGTGCCAGCAGTGAGGCTAGCGCGGGACCCTACGAGCAGTACTTC.

This chain uses TRBV5-1 with TRBJ2-1, with 8 bases that match TRBD2. Per germline, CDR1 SGHRS and CDR2 YFSETQ. The length of the CDR3 is 16 residues. V gave up 0 bases and J gave up 15 bases; unmatched junction bases: 17. CDR3 loop: CASSLAQSGSTEHWFF. For the CDR3, the DNA is TGCGCCAGCAGCTTGGCCCAGAGCGGGAGCACCGAGCATTGGTTCTTC.

This clonotype appeared many times. V gene TRBV6-5 combines with J gene TRBJ2-5; D is possibly TRBD1 (5 bases). CDR3 length: 12 amino acids. Germline V lookup: CDR1 MNHEY, CDR2 SVGAGI. Trimming removed 2 bases at V and 4 bases at J, with 5 bases between. This CDR3 is CASSYRGETQYF. CDR3 coding DNA: TGTGCCAGCAGTTACAGGGGAGAGACCCAGTACTTC.

This clonotype was observed many times. The V and J genes are TRBV5-1 and TRBJ1-1; TRBD1 aligns across 9 bases. The ends lost 4 bases at V and 5 bases at J; junction bases unmatched: 6. The CDR3 contains 14 residues. The germline gives CDR1 SGHRS, CDR2 YFSETQ. The CDR3 DNA follows: TGCGCCAGCAGCCCAGGGACAGGGAGGACTGAAGCTTTCTTT. Translated, it gives CASSPGTGRTEAFF.

This clonotype was counted ten times or more. This chain uses TRBV28 with TRBJ1-1; maybe TRBD1 (6 bases). This CDR3 has 14 residues. Germline V CDR1 and CDR2: MDHEN, SYDVKM. Trimming shortened V by 4 bases and J by 2 bases, and 11 bases separated the two germline ends. Here the CDR3 reads CASSYRVGNTEAFF. CDR3 DNA sequence: TGTGCCAGCAGTTACAGGGTTGGAAACACTGAAGCTTTCTTT.

In this sample, this clonotype turned up many times. The chain is built from TRBV7-9 and TRBJ2-7; D is undetermined. Trimming left V 4 bases short and J 4 bases short, with 11 bases between. Germline CDR1 SEHNR, CDR2 FQNEAQ (reference sequence). The CDR3 consists of 13 residues. CDR3 DNA sequence: TGTGCCAGCAGCTCATTAGCCGGGTACGAGCAGTACTTC. Its protein product is CASSSLAGYEQYF.

With respect to this clonotype: This clone may be a read error of a much larger clone one base away. The CDR3 spells CASSVQFGGAASGELFF. Here the CDR3 DNA reads TGCGCCAGCAGCGTTCAGTTTGGGGGGGCCGCATCAGGGGAGCTGTTTTTT. V usage is TRBV5-1 and J usage is TRBJ2-2; possible D gene TRBD2, 7 bases. The CDR3 is made up of 17 amino acids. Trimming removed 4 bases from V and 8 bases from J, with 24 bases in between. Germline V gene sequence: CDR1 SGHRS, CDR2 YFSETQ.

Here the CDR3 reads CASSPRGALVDTQYF. The CDR3 bases are TGTGCCAGCTCACCACGGGGGGCGCTTGTGGATACGCAGTATTTT. The gene calls are TRBV18 and TRBJ2-3; D assignment may be TRBD1 or TRBD2 (6 bases each). The V and J ends lost 1 base and 6 bases respectively, with 14 bases between them. This CDR3 spans 15 amino acids. Germline V CDR1 and CDR2: KGHSH, LQKENI.

The V gene is TRBV11-2, the J gene TRBJ2-7; TRBD2 matches 7 bases. V was pared by 8 bases and J by 5 bases, with 27 bases of the junction left unmatched. CDR1 and CDR2 from the germline V gene are SGHAT and FQNNGV. This CDR3 comprises 19 residues. The CDR3 region is CASGMPGGLGGLEGNEQYF. CDR3 nucleotide sequence: TGTGCCAGCGGCATGCCCGGCGGACTGGGCGGACTAGAAGGTAACGAGCAGTACTTC.

The chain employs TRBV27 and TRBJ2-3, with 9 bases that match TRBD1. Germline V lookup: CDR1 MNHEY, CDR2 SMNVEV (reference sequence). V lost 3 bases to trimming and J lost 5 bases; unmatched junction nucleotides: 3. The CDR3 covers 14 residues. CDR3 nucleotide sequence: TGTGCCAGCAGTTTGGGGGACAGGGAAGATACGCAGTATTTT. Residues: CASSLGDREDTQYF.

This clonotype was recorded at least ten times. V and J are TRBV6-2 or TRBV6-3 and TRBJ2-7, with D unclear. This CDR3 region has 12 residues. Germline values: CDR1 MNHEY, CDR2 SVGEGT. Between the trimmed V and J ends, which lost 4 bases and 3 bases, there was a span of 7 bases. In DNA, the CDR3 is TGTGCCAGCAGTTCACAGAACTACGAGCAGTACTTC. Translated: CASSSQNYEQYF.

This clonotype was recorded at least ten times. The rearrangement joins TRBV12-3 or TRBV12-4 to TRBJ1-1; D remains unclear. CDR3 size: 14 residues. V lost 5 bases, J lost 5 bases, and 15 bases lay in between. CDR3 nucleotide sequence: TGTGCCAGCAGTCTCGACCCGGCGGGGACTGAAGCTTTCTTT. It yields the protein CASSLDPAGTEAFF.

This sequence joins TRBV7-9 and TRBJ1-1, with no clear D. Looked up from germline, CDR1 is SEHNR and CDR2 is FQNEAQ (reference sequence). There are 13 residues in the CDR3. V was shortened by 3 bases and J by 12 bases, with 17 bases between the two germline ends. The CDR3 nucleotides read TGTGCCAGCAGCTTGGACGAAGGGAAGGCGCCTTTCTTT. Amino acid sequence: CASSLDEGKAPFF. The full variable domain, in which reference TRBV7-9 and TRBJ1-1 provide the parts outside the CDR3, is DTGVSQNPRHKITKRGQNVTFRCDPISEHNRLYWYRQTLGQGPEFLTYFQNEAQLEKSRLLSDRFSAERPKGSFSTLEIQRTEQGDSAMYLCASSLDEGKAPFFGQGTRLTVV.

This clonotype has ten or more counts. One end of the junction is discordant with germline, which a read error may explain. The J gene is TRBJ1-3, the V gene TRBV12-3 or TRBV12-4; weak D call: TRBD1 (5 bases). The CDR3 has 15 residues. The CDR3 coding sequence is TGTGCCAGCAGCTTAGGTGGGGCCTCTGGAAACACCATATATTTT. Translating it yields CASSLGGASGNTIYF.

This clonotype came up a few times. The chain has TRBV7-3 and TRBJ1-1, with TRBD1 matching over 9 bases. V was pared by 5 bases and J by 13 bases, with 8 bases of the junction left unmatched. The germline gives CDR1 SGHTA, CDR2 FQGTGA. The CDR3 totals 12 residues. CDR3 DNA sequence: TGTGCCAGCAGCATTAGGACAGGGGTTATTTTCTTT. Translated, it gives CASSIRTGVIFF.

The chain couples TRBV11-2 to TRBJ2-1, with 10 bases matching TRBD2. The V segment lost 4 bases and the J segment 3 bases; nucleotides outside the gene matches: 6. CDR3 length: 16 amino acids. Germline lookup yields CDR1 SGHAT and CDR2 FQNNGV. The CDR3 DNA is TGTGCCAGCAGCTCGACCGGGACTAGCGTCTACAATGAGCAGTTCTTC. Translation: CASSSTGTSVYNEQFF.

This chain's CDR3 is CATTLRGTITGELFF. CDR3 coding DNA: TGTGCCACCACCCTGCGTGGGACAATTACCGGGGAGCTGTTTTTT. This chain connects TRBV15 to TRBJ2-2, with D perhaps matching TRBD1 (6 bases). This CDR3 spans 15 amino acids. V shed 7 bases and J shed 5 bases, with 17 bases lying between them. The V gene's germline CDR1 is LNHNV and CDR2 YYDKDF (reference sequence).

The J gene is TRBJ2-2, the V gene TRBV5-5; a possible D gene is TRBD2 (6 bases). Germline V lookup: CDR1 SGHKS, CDR2 YYEKEE (reference sequence). This CDR3 is 15 amino acids long. V was trimmed by 0 bases and J by 4 bases, leaving 10 bases between them. The CDR3 DNA sequence: TGTGCCAGCAGCTTGGAGGAGGGGAGCACCGGGGAGCTGTTTTTT. Translating gives CASSLEEGSTGELFF. The entire variable domain, with the rest obtained from reference TRBV5-5 and TRBJ2-2, is as follows: DAGVTQSPTHLIKTRGQQVTLRCSPISGHKSVSWYQQVLGQGPQFIFQYYEKEERGRGNFPDRFSARQFPNYSSELNVNALLLGDSALYLCASSLEEGSTGELFFGEGSRLTVL.

This clonotype was found many times. As DNA, the CDR3 is TGTGCCAGCAGCTTAACTTCGGGGATGTACTACGAGCAGTACTTC. Residues: CASSLTSGMYYEQYF. The rearrangement links TRBV7-2 to TRBJ2-7; tentative D call: TRBD2 (5 bases). The V end was cut by 2 bases, the J end by 3 bases, with 14 bases between. The CDR3 runs to 15 residues. Per germline, CDR1 SGHTA and CDR2 FQGNSA.